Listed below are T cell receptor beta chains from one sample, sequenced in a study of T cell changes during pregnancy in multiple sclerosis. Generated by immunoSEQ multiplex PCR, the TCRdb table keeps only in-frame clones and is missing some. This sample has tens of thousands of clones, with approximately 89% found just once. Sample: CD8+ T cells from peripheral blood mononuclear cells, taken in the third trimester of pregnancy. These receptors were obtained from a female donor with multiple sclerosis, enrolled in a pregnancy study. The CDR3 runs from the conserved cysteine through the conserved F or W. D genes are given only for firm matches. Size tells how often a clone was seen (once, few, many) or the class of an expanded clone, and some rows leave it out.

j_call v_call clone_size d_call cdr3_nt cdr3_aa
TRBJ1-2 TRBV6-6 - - TGTGCCAGCAGTCTAACAGGGTTGGATGGCTACACCTTC CASSLTGLDGYTF
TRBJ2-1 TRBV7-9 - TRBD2 TGTGCCAGCAGCGGAGAAGCGGGAGGTGAATACAATGAGCAGTTCTTC CASSGEAGGEYNEQFF
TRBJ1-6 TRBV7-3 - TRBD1 TGTGCCAGCAGCTCGGGACAGCCAAATTCACCCCTCCACTTT CASSSGQPNSPLHF
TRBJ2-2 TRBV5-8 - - TGTGCCAGCAGCCCCAGGGTGGGGCAGATATCGAACACCGGGGAGCTGTTTTTT CASSPRVGQISNTGELFF
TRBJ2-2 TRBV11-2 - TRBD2 TGTGCCAGCAGCTTTAGGCTAGCGGGGGCCACCGGGGAGCTGTTTTTT CASSFRLAGATGELFF
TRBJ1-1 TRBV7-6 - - TGTGCCAGCAGCTTAGCGAAGGGGGTGAACACTGAAGCTTTCTTT CASSLAKGVNTEAFF
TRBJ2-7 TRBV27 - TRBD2 TGTGCCAGCAGTCCCAAGCGGGGGGTCTACGAGCAGTACTTC CASSPKRGVYEQYF
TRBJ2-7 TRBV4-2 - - TGTGCCAGCAGCATAACCTGGAGGGAGGAGTATCAAGGCGAGCAGTACTTC CASSITWREEYQGEQYF
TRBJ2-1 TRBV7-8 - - TGTGCCAGCAGCTTCCCCCCCCGCTACAATGAGCAGTTCTTC CASSFPPRYNEQFF
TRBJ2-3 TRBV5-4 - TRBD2 TGTGCCACCACAGAACTTGGGACTAGCGGTTATATTGCTAGCACAGATACGCAGTATTTT CATTELGTSGYIASTDTQYF
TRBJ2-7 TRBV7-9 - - TGTGCCAGCAGCTTAGGCCGTACAGGGTTCCACGAGCAGTACTTC CASSLGRTGFHEQYF
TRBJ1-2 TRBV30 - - TGTGCCTGGAACAGGGTTAACTATGGCTACACCTTC CAWNRVNYGYTF
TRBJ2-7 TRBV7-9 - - TGTGCCATTTCCAGGGGAGAGTCCTACGAGCAGTACTTC CAISRGESYEQYF
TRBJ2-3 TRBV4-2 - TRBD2 TGTGCCAGCAGCCTCACCCGACTAGCCGTAACCCACGTCGATACGCAGTATTTT CASSLTRLAVTHVDTQYF
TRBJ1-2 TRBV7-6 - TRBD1 TGTGCCAGCAGCTCAGGGGGACAGGATCCTAACTATGGCTACACCTTC CASSSGGQDPNYGYTF
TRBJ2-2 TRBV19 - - TGTGCCAGTAGGTCTGCCGGGTTCACCGGGGAGCTGTTTTTT CASRSAGFTGELFF
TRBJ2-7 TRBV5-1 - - TGCGCCAGCAGCTTGGGCCTAAATTACGAGCAGTACTTC CASSLGLNYEQYF
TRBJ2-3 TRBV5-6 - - TGTGCCAGCAGCTTGGCCAGGGTTCTGGGCACAGATACGCAGTATTTT CASSLARVLGTDTQYF
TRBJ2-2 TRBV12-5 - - TGTGCTAGTGGTTTGGTACCGCGACAGAAGAACACCGGGGAGCTGTTTTTT CASGLVPRQKNTGELFF
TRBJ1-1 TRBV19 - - TGTGCCAGTAGTAGGGCCGGGGGATGGGTGGAGAACACTGAAGCTTTCTTT CASSRAGGWVENTEAFF
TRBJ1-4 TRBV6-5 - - TGTGCCAGCAGTCTTTCAGGGGATGAAAAACTGTTTTTT CASSLSGDEKLFF
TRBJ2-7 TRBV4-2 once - TGTGCCAGCAGCCAAGGGACAGCAACCTACGAGCAGTACTTC CASSQGTATYEQYF
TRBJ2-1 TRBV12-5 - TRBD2 TGTGCTAGTGGTTGGGGGGGAGGTCGTAATGAGCAGTTCTTC CASGWGGGRNEQFF
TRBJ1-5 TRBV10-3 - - TGTGCCACCGGGGGAGATAGCAATCAGCCCCAGCATTTT CATGGDSNQPQHF
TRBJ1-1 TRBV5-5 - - TGTGCCAGTTTGGGGCAGCCGAACACTGAAGCTTTCTTT CASLGQPNTEAFF
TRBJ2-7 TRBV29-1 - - TGCAGCGTTGAAGTCCCCGGAAGGGGGTACGAGCAGTACTTC CSVEVPGRGYEQYF
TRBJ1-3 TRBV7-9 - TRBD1 TGTGCCAGCAGCCCAACCTGGACAGGCGTTCGCTCTGGAAACACCATATATTTT CASSPTWTGVRSGNTIYF
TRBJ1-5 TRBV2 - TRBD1 TGTGCCAGCACCCCCGGGACAGGGGGCAATCAGCCCCAGCATTTT CASTPGTGGNQPQHF
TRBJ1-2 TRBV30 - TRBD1 TGTGCCTGGACTTTACAGGGGGCGCATGGCTACACCTTC CAWTLQGAHGYTF
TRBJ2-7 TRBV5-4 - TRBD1 TGTGCCAGCAGTTACGGACAGGGGGACTACGAGCAGTACTTC CASSYGQGDYEQYF
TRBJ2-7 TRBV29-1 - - TGCAGCGTTACAGGGCCCTACGAGCAGTACTTC CSVTGPYEQYF
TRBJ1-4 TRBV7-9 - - TGTGCCAGCAGCTTCCCAGGGGACCCAGAAAAACTGTTTTTT CASSFPGDPEKLFF
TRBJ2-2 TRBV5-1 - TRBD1 TGCGCCAGCAGCTTACGGGACAGGGGAACCGGGGAGCTGTTTTTT CASSLRDRGTGELFF
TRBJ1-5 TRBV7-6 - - TGTGCCAGCAGCGAAAAACAGGGACGACAGCCCCAGCATTTT CASSEKQGRQPQHF
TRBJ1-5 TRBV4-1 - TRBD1 TGCGCCAGCAGCCAAGATCAGGGGACAGGGGAGTTCTACGGTAATCAGCCCCAGCATTTT CASSQDQGTGEFYGNQPQHF
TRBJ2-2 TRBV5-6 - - TGTGCCAGCAGCTTACGGCAGGTCTACACCGGGGAGCTGTTTTTT CASSLRQVYTGELFF
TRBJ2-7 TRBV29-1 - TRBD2 TGCAGCGCCATAAGCGGGACTGAGGCCTACGAGCAGTACTTC CSAISGTEAYEQYF
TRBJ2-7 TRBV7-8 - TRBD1 TGTGCCAGCAGCTCTGCCGGGACAGGGTTCTACGAGCAGTACTTC CASSSAGTGFYEQYF
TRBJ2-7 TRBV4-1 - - TGCGCCAGCAGCCAAGAGGGAAGGGGAGAGCAGTACTTC CASSQEGRGEQYF
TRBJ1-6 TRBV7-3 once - TGTGCCAGCAGCCCCCAGGGGCAGGCAGGCTCCTATAATTCACCCCTCCACTTT CASSPQGQAGSYNSPLHF
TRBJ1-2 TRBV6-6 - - TGTGCCAGCAGACAGGGAATGGGGTATGGCTACACCTTC CASRQGMGYGYTF
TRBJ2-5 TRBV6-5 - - TGTGCCAGCACCCACCGGGACTCGGAGACCCAGTACTTC CASTHRDSETQYF
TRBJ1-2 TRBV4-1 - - TGCGCCAGCAGCCAAGAAGAGTCAGGGCCATATGGCTACACCTTC CASSQEESGPYGYTF
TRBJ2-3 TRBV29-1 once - TGCAGCGTTGAAGCGGTCGCGGCAGATACGCAGTATTTT CSVEAVAADTQYF
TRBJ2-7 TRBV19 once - TGTGCCAGTAGTATCGGGACAAGCCCCGAGCAGTACTTC CASSIGTSPEQYF
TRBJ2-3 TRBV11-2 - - TGTGCCAGCAGCTCACGGTCAGATACGCAGTATTTT CASSSRSDTQYF
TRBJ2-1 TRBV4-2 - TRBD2 TGTGCCGTATCCGGTGGACTAGCAGCCAATGAGCAGTTCTTC CAVSGGLAANEQFF
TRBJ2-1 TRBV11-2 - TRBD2 TGTGGGAGCGGGATTAGCTCCTACAATGAGCAGTTCTTC CGSGISSYNEQFF
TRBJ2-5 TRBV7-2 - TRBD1 TGTGCCAGCAGCTTAGGAGGGGGCCCTCAAGAGACCCAGTACTTC CASSLGGGPQETQYF
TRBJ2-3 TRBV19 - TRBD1 TGTGCCAGTAGTATTTTGACAGGGACAGATACGCAGTATTTT CASSILTGTDTQYF
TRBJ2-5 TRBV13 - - TGTGCCAGCAGCGCTAAGAATGACCGGACAGAACAAGAGACCCAGTACTTC CASSAKNDRTEQETQYF
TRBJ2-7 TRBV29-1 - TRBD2 TGCAGCGTTGCCTTTCGGGGGGACCCCTACGAGCAGTACTTC CSVAFRGDPYEQYF